Listed here are 2 T cell receptor beta chains from one sample, sequenced in a study of blood T cell repertoires in COVID-19. This table comes from immunoSEQ multiplex PCR, and its TCRdb copy is limited to in-frame clones, with some not included. The sample has under 120,000 clones, about three quarters seen once. Sequenced material: peripheral blood. Every receptor here comes from an elderly man with acute or convalescent COVID-19.

This CDR3 is CASRLGDEQFF. The CDR3 DNA reads as TGTGCCAGCCGGCTAGGGGATGAGCAGTTCTTC. The chain combines TRBV18 with TRBJ2-1, with a tentative D call TRBD1 (5 bases). CDR3 length: 11 amino acids. V dropped 8 bases and J dropped 8 bases, with 10 bases sitting between them. Germline V gives CDR1 KGHSH, CDR2 LQKENI.

The chain carries TRBV25-1 and TRBJ2-5; 8 nucleotides align to TRBD2. This CDR3 has 14 amino acids. Germline V gene sequence: CDR1 MGHDK, CDR2 SYGVNS. V trimming: 6 bases; J trimming: 5 bases; junction bases outside the gene matches: 8. CDR3 residues: CASSQAGVWETQYF. The CDR3 DNA reads as TGTGCCAGCAGCCAAGCGGGAGTTTGGGAGACCCAGTACTTC.